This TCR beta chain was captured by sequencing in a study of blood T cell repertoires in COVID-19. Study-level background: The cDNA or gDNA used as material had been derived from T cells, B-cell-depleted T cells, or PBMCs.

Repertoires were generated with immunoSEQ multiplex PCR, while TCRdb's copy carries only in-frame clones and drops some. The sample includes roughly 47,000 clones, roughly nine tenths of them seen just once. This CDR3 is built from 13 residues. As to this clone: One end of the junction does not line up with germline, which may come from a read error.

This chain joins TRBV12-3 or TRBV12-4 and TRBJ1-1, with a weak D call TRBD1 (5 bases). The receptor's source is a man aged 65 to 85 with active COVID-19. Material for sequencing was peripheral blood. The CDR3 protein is CASRLTGGTEAFF. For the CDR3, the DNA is TGTGCCAGCCGTTTAACGGGGGGCACTGAAGCTTTCTTT.